This T cell receptor (beta chain) was obtained from a study of blood T cell repertoires in COVID-19. Study-level information: The samples span acute and convalescent COVID-19 from the United States, Italy and Spain. Sources were T cells, B-cell-depleted T cells, or PBMCs; the material itself was cDNA or gDNA.

Germline V CDR1 and CDR2: MGHRA, YSYEKL. The V segment lost 4 bases and the J segment 5 bases; nucleotides outside the gene matches: 11. The length of the CDR3 is 17 residues. The table came from immunoSEQ multiplex PCR; TCRdb's copy has only in-frame clones and leaves some out. This sample has 110,000 to 150,000 clones; approximately 78% occur once, and the top ten carry just over 6%. This TCR derives from a woman aged 50 to 60 who had recovered from COVID-19. The genes are TRBV4-1 and TRBJ2-5; 12 positions match TRBD2. Specimen: PBMCs or T cells enriched from blood (not recorded which). The CDR3 region has the DNA TGCGCCAGCAGCCCAAAACGGACTAGCGGGGAGGGTGAGACCCAGTACTTC. This translates into CASSPKRTSGEGETQYF.